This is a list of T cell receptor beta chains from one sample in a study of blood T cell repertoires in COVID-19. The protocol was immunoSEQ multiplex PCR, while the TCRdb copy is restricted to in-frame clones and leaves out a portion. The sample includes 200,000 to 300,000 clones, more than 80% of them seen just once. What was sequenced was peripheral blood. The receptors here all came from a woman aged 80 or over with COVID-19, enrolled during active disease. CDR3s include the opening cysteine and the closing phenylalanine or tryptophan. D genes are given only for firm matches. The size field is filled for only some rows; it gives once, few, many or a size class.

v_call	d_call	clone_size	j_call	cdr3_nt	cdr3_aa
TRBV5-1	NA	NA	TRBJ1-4	TGCGCCAGCAGCGGCGGGGAGACTAATGAAAAACTGTTTTTT	CASSGGETNEKLFF
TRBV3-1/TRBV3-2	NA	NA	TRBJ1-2	TGTGCCAGCAACCGGGGAGCCTCGGGCTACACCTTC	CASNRGASGYTF
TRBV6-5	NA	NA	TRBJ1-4	TGTGCCAGCAGTTACTCGGGTGTGCAGGGGAAGGTAAAACTGTTTTTT	CASSYSGVQGKVKLFF
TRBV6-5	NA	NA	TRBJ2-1	TGTGCCAGCGGATCGACTGTCCCCCCCTACAATGAGCAGTTCTTC	CASGSTVPPYNEQFF
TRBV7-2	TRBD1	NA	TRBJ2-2	TGTGCCAGCAGCCTCGGACAGGGGCGAACCGGGGAGCTGTTTTTT	CASSLGQGRTGELFF
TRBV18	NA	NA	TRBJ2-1	TGTGCCAGCTCACACGACAGAGACAATGAGCAGTTCTTC	CASSHDRDNEQFF
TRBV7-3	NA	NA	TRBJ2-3	TGTGCCAGCAGCCCGCCGGGCACAGATACGCAGTATTTT	CASSPPGTDTQYF
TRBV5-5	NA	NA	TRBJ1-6	TGTGCCAGCAGCTTACGGGGTTCCTATAATTCACCCCTCCACTTT	CASSLRGSYNSPLHF
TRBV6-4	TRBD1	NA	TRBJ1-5	TGTGCCAGCCAGGACAGGGGCCGTCTTGGCAATCAGCCCCAGCATTTT	CASQDRGRLGNQPQHF
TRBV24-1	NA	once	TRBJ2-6	TGTGCCACCAGTGATCCATCTAGCGTCAACTCTGGGGCCAACGTCCTGACTTTC	CATSDPSSVNSGANVLTF
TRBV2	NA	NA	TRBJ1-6	TGTGCCAGCAAGGGGGATCTGAGGTCACCCCTCCACTTT	CASKGDLRSPLHF
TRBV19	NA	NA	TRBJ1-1	TGTGCCAGTAGTAGGGGGGATAGGCCTGAAGCTTTCTTT	CASSRGDRPEAFF
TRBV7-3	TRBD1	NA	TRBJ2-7	TGTGCCAGCAGCACAGAACAGGGGCCCACCTACGAGCAGTACTTC	CASSTEQGPTYEQYF
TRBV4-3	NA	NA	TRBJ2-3	TGCGCCAGCAGCCAAGATCGACAGAGCACAGATACGCAGTATTTT	CASSQDRQSTDTQYF
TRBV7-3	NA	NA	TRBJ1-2	TGTGCCAGCATCCCCGGGAGGGGGGGAGGCTACACCTTC	CASIPGRGGGYTF
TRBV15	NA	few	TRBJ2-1	TGTGCCACCAGCAGAGCGTCAGGGGCCTACAATGAGCAGTTCTTC	CATSRASGAYNEQFF
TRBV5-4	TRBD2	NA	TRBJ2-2	TGTGCCAGCAGCCCCCGGGGGAGGGACACCGGGGAGCTGTTTTTT	CASSPRGRDTGELFF
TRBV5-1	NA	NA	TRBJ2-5	TGCGCCAGCAAGGAGGATAACCAAGAGACCCAGTACTTC	CASKEDNQETQYF
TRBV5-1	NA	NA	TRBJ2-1	TGCGCCAGCAGCCCCGGCTGGAGAAGCTCCTACAATGAGCAGTTCTTC	CASSPGWRSSYNEQFF
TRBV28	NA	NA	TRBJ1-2	TGTGCCAGCAGTCAAACGGTGCGAGGCTACACCTTC	CASSQTVRGYTF
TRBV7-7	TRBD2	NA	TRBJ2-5	TGTGCTAGCAGCTTAGCCCTGGGCGGCGCCGCGGGGGGGACCCAGTACTTC	CASSLALGGAAGGTQYF
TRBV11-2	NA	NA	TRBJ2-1	TGTGCCAGCAGCTCCTTAGACGGGTACAATGAGCAGTTCTTC	CASSSLDGYNEQFF
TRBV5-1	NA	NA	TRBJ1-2	TGCGCCAGCAGCTTGGATCTGGGACATGGGCTATATGGCTACACCTTC	CASSLDLGHGLYGYTF
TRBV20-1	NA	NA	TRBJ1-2	TGCAGTGCTGCCCAGGGGTATGGCTACACCTTC	CSAAQGYGYTF
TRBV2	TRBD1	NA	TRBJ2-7	TGTGCCAGCAGTCCCGGGACAGGGGTCTCGAAGCAGTACTTC	CASSPGTGVSKQYF
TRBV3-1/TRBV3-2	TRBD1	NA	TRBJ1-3	TGTGCCAGCAGCCAAGGCTCGGACAGGAACCCTGGAAACACCATATATTTT	CASSQGSDRNPGNTIYF
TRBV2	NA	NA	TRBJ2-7	TGTGCCAGCCTAGACCGGGACAACTCCTACGAGCAGTACTTC	CASLDRDNSYEQYF
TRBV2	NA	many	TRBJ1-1	TGTGCCAGCAGGGTGACAGAATACACTGAAGCTTTCTTT	CASRVTEYTEAFF